This entry features one TCR beta chain sequence. The data are from a study of T cell responses to AZD1222 COVID-19 vaccine. Assay used: immunoSEQ multiplex PCR; TCRdb lists only in-frame clones, some missing. This sample has 100,000 to 150,000 clones, with 80% to 95% found just once. The sequence was collected from an adult who received the AZD1222 COVID-19 vaccine. The sequences come from peripheral blood, collected 28 days after the second AZD1222 dose.

This chain's CDR3 is CASSIGDRQETQYF. CDR3 nucleotides: TGTGCCAGTAGTATAGGGGACAGGCAAGAGACCCAGTACTTC. V gene TRBV19 combines with J gene TRBJ2-5; TRBD1 agrees at 8 bases. Germline assignment: CDR1 LNHDA and CDR2 SQIVND (reference sequence). The CDR3 runs to 14 residues. Losses at the gene ends were 1 base for V and 2 bases for J; bases not matched to a gene: 0.